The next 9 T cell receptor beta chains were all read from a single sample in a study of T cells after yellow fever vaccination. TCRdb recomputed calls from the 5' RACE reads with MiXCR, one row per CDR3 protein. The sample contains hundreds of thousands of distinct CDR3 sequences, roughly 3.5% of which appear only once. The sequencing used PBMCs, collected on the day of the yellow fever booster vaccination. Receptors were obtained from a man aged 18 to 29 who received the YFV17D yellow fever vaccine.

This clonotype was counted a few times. The chain's CDR3 is CSVGDAEKLFF. CDR3 DNA: TGCAGCGTTGGGGACGCTGAAAAACTGTTTTTT. The J gene is TRBJ1-4, the V gene TRBV29-1; possibly TRBD1 for D (5 bases). The CDR3 consists of 11 residues. V was pared by 4 bases and J by 7 bases, with 7 bases between. CDR1 is SQVTM and CDR2 is ANQGSEA in the germline V gene.

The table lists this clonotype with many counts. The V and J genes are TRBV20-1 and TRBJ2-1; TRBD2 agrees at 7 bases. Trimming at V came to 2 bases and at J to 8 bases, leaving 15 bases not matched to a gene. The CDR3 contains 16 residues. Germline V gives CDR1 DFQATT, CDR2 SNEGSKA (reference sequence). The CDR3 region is CSARPQSGAGYDEQFF. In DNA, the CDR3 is TGCAGTGCTAGACCGCAGAGCGGGGCAGGTTACGATGAGCAGTTCTTC.

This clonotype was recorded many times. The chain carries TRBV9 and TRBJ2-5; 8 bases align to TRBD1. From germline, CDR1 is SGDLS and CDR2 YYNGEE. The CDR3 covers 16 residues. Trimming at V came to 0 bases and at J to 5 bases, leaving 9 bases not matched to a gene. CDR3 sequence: CASSVASQGAGETQYF. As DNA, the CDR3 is TGTGCCAGCAGCGTAGCTTCCCAGGGGGCGGGGGAGACCCAGTACTTC.

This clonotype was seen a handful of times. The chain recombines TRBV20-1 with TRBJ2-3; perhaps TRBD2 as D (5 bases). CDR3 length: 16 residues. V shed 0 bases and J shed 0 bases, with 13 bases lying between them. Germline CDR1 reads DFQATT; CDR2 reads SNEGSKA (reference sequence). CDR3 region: CSARDLGVFSTDTQYF. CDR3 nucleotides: TGCAGTGCTAGAGATCTCGGGGTCTTTAGCACAGATACGCAGTATTTT.

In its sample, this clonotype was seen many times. The CDR3 DNA follows: TGCAGCGTTGAAGACAGGGACACCGGGGAGCTGTTTTTT. This codes for CSVEDRDTGELFF. The chain employs TRBV29-1 and TRBJ2-2, with a tentative D call TRBD1 (5 bases). Trimming stripped 0 bases from V and 3 bases from J, with 5 bases between. Germline CDR1 reads SQVTM; CDR2 reads ANQGSEA. CDR3 length equals 13 residues.

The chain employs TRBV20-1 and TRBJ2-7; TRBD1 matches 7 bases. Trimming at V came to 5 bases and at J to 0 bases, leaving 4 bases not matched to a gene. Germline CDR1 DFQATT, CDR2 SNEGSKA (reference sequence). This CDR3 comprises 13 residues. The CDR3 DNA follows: TGCAGTGCTTCAGGGGGTGACTCCTACGAGCAGTACTTC. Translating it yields CSASGGDSYEQYF.

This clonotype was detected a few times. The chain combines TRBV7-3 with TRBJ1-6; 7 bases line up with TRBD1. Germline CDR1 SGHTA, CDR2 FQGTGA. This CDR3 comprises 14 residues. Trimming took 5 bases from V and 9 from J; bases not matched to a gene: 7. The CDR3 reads CASSPGQASSPLHF. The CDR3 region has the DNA TGTGCCAGCAGCCCAGGACAGGCGAGTTCACCCCTCCACTTT.

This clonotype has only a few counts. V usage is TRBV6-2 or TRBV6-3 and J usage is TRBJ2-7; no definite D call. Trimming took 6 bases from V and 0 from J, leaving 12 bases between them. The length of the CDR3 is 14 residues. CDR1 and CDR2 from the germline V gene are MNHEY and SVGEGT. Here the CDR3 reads CASRPDGLSYEQYF. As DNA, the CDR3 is TGTGCCAGCAGACCGGACGGCCTCTCCTACGAGCAGTACTTC.

CDR3 sequence (DNA): TGTGCCAGTAGTATTGGTCGAGAGCGGGCCTACGAGCAGTACTTC. This sequence encodes CASSIGRERAYEQYF. The gene calls are TRBV19 and TRBJ2-7, with D perhaps matching TRBD2 (6 bases). Per germline, CDR1 LNHDA and CDR2 SQIVND (reference sequence). The CDR3 has 15 residues. The germline V and J ends were trimmed by 3 bases and 2 bases, with 14 bases remaining between them.